This entry is about one T cell receptor beta chain. Sequence at one end of the junction differs from germline and may be a read error. The data were taken from a study of blood T cell repertoires in COVID-19. Study summary: The study drew acute and convalescent COVID-19 samples from the United States, Italy and Spain.

Produced via immunoSEQ multiplex PCR; TCRdb's table is partial and in-frame only. The sample consists of around 20,000 clones, roughly 75% of them appearing once. This CDR3 contains 13 residues. The germline V gene has CDR1 MNHEY and CDR2 SVGAGI. This receptor was identified in a human donor in a cohort sampled during active or convalescent COVID-19. The chain joins TRBV6-5 to TRBJ2-7, with 12 bases matching TRBD2. Sequenced sample: peripheral blood. Written as DNA, the CDR3 is TGTGCCAGCAGTTACTCGGGACTAGCGGGCCTTAACTTC. Translated, it gives CASSYSGLAGLNF.